Each of the 24 T cell receptor beta chains below was sequenced from the same sample in a study of T cell responses to AZD1222 COVID-19 vaccine. Produced via immunoSEQ multiplex PCR; TCRdb's table is partial and in-frame only. This sample yields 150,000 or so clones, of which roughly 92% are seen a single time; about 5.5% belongs to the top ten. The material was peripheral blood, obtained on day 0 of AZD1222 vaccination. These receptor sequences come from an adult in good health.

The J gene is TRBJ2-3, the V gene TRBV6-1; 8 bases match TRBD1. With 1 base clipped from V and 4 bases from J, the junction kept 7 bases outside the gene matches. Looked up from germline, CDR1 is MNHNS and CDR2 is SASEGT. The CDR3 has 16 residues. CDR3 nucleotide sequence: TGTGCCAGCAGTGAAGAGGGCAGGGGGCGCCCAGATACGCAGTATTTT. Protein: CASSEEGRGRPDTQYF.

The chain uses TRBV28 and TRBJ2-7; TRBD1 matches at 11 bases. Trimming cost V 6 bases and J 2 bases; bases outside gene matches: 0. CDR3 size: 13 residues. Germline V gene data show CDR1 as MDHEN and CDR2 as SYDVKM. The CDR3 DNA is TGTGCCAGCAGGGACAGGGGGCCCTACGAGCAGTACTTC. This gives the protein CASRDRGPYEQYF.

The chain recombines TRBV18 with TRBJ2-3, with D unclear. This CDR3 has 13 residues. V lost 4 bases and J lost 4, with 9 bases in between. CDR1 KGHSH and CDR2 LQKENI come from the germline V gene. The CDR3, as DNA: TGTGCCAGCTCACGGGTAGGAGCAGATACGCAGTATTTT. Its protein is CASSRVGADTQYF.

This rearrangement joins TRBV10-3 to TRBJ2-2; TRBD1 matches at 8 bases. The CDR3 length is 13 residues. Per the germline V gene, CDR1 is ENHRY and CDR2 is SYGVKD. Losses at the gene ends were 6 bases for V and 6 bases for J; bases not matched to a gene: 3. The CDR3 reads CAISQGAPGELFF. DNA for the CDR3: TGTGCCATCAGCCAGGGGGCCCCCGGGGAGCTGTTTTTT.

This chain joins TRBV9 and TRBJ1-4; D not certain. The germline CDR1 and CDR2 sequences are SGDLS and YYNGEE. The CDR3 is made up of 15 amino acids. Trimming cost V 0 bases and J 0 bases, with 6 bases left between them. The DNA for the CDR3 is TGTGCCAGCAGCGTAGGAGGATCAACTAATGAAAAACTGTTTTTT. It is translated as CASSVGGSTNEKLFF.

The rearrangement links TRBV5-1 to TRBJ2-3, with unresolved D. The CDR3 is 15 residues long. Germline loops: CDR1 SGHRS, CDR2 YFSETQ. Trimming removed 4 bases from V and 3 bases from J, with 15 bases in between. The DNA of the CDR3 is TGCGCCAGCAGCCCGAAACCTGGGCAAACAGATACGCAGTATTTT. This encodes CASSPKPGQTDTQYF.

The sample holds one count of this clone. V is TRBV12-1 and J is TRBJ1-5. TRBV12-1 is tagged as a pseudogene. The CDR3 length is 17 residues. The CDR3 here is CASSLLRAQVLNQPQHF. The CDR3 nucleotides read TGTGCCAGCAGCCTACTAAGGGCCCAAGTTTTAAATCAGCCCCAGCATTTT.

V is TRBV5-5 and J is TRBJ2-7; D is possibly TRBD1 (6 bases). This CDR3 spans 14 amino acids. CDR1 is SGHKS, CDR2 YYEKEE, per germline (reference sequence). Trimming shortened V by 4 bases and J by 0 bases, and 11 bases separated the two germline ends. The CDR3 is CASSTGQSSYEQYF. DNA of the CDR3: TGTGCCAGCAGCACCGGACAGAGCTCCTACGAGCAGTACTTC.

CDR3 loop: CATSDPGPKEDEQFF. In DNA form, the CDR3 reads TGTGCCACCAGTGACCCAGGACCCAAAGAAGATGAGCAGTTCTTC. This chain uses TRBV24-1 with TRBJ2-1; D call uncertain. The CDR3 has 15 amino acids. V lost 4 bases and J 8 bases, leaving 17 bases between the germline ends. The germline V gene encodes CDR1 KGHDR and CDR2 SFDVKD.

The V and J genes are TRBV4-2 and TRBJ2-3; D gene uncertain. V was trimmed by 3 bases and J by 1 base, leaving 5 bases between them. The CDR3 length is 13 residues. Germline lookup yields CDR1 LGHNA and CDR2 YNFKEQ. CDR3 sequence (DNA): TGTGCCAGCAGCCAGAGCGGCACAGATACGCAGTATTTT. This gives the protein CASSQSGTDTQYF.

Comment on this clone: The sample contains more than one DNA sequence encoding this CDR3. The V gene is TRBV5-1, the J gene TRBJ2-1; D possibly corresponds to TRBD1 (6 bases). The V end lost 0 bases, the J end lost 6 bases, and 13 bases lay between the germline ends. Per the germline V gene, CDR1 is SGHRS and CDR2 is YFSETQ. The CDR3 has 15 amino acids. The CDR3 nucleotides are TGCGCCAGCAGCTTGGTCCTAGCAGGGGTCAATGAGCAGTTCTTC. Its translation: CASSLVLAGVNEQFF.

V and J are TRBV28 and TRBJ2-3; 13 nucleotides align to TRBD2. The germline CDR1 and CDR2 sequences are MDHEN and SYDVKM. J was trimmed by 1 base and V by 5 bases; bases with no gene match: 3. This CDR3 contains 16 residues. CDR3 region: CASSPGLAGGTDTQYF. The CDR3 bases are TGTGCCAGCAGTCCAGGACTAGCGGGAGGCACAGATACGCAGTATTTT.

This clone was detected only once. The rearrangement uses TRBV6-5 and TRBJ1-4; 7 positions match TRBD1. V dropped 11 bases and J dropped 4; count of bases not matched to a gene: 10. Germline V CDR1 and CDR2: MNHEY, SVGAGI. The CDR3 has 14 residues. The CDR3 loop is CAAHAGTDNEKLFF. The CDR3 DNA reads TGTGCCGCTCACGCCGGGACAGATAATGAAAAACTGTTTTTT.

The chain carries TRBV2 and TRBJ2-7; D is uncertain. Trimming cost V 5 bases and J 4 bases, with 6 bases left between them. The V gene's germline CDR1 is SNHLY and CDR2 FYNNEI. The CDR3 runs 11 residues. The DNA for the CDR3 is TGTGCCAGCAGTACCTTTTACGAGCAGTACTTC. Its protein is CASSTFYEQYF. The full variable domain, rest sourced from reference TRBV2 and TRBJ2-7, is EPEVTQTPSHQVTQMGQEVILRCVPISNHLYFYWYRQILGQKVEFLVSFYNNEISEKSEIFDDQFSVERPDGSNFTLKIRSTKLEDSAMYFCASSTFYEQYFGPGTRLTVT.

The sample holds a few counts of this clone. V usage is TRBV3-1 (or the pseudogene TRBV3-2) and J usage is TRBJ1-1, with TRBD1 as a possible D gene (6 bases). V was cut by 8 bases and J by 7 bases, with 17 bases left in between. This CDR3 has 13 residues. Germline assignment: CDR1 LGHDT and CDR2 YNNKEL (reference sequence). The CDR3 loop reads CASAQGYEFEAFF. The CDR3 DNA follows: TGTGCCAGCGCACAGGGATACGAATTTGAAGCTTTCTTT.

This clone was picked up one time. CDR3 residues: CASSVGESLLLPHRNIQYF. Written as DNA, the CDR3 is TGTGCCAGTAGTGTGGGCGAGAGCCTACTTTTACCGCATCGAAACATTCAGTACTTC. The chain joins TRBV19 to TRBJ2-4; D not certain. There are 19 residues in the CDR3. Trimming left V 5 bases short and J 6 bases short, with 29 bases between. Germline CDR1 and CDR2: LNHDA and SQIVND (reference sequence).

The chain links TRBV25-1 to TRBJ2-2; D is possibly TRBD1 (6 bases). Germline-derived CDR1 and CDR2 are MGHDK and SYGVNS. Trimming pared 6 bases from V and 4 bases from J, leaving 9 bases between. The CDR3 runs 13 residues. The CDR3 bases are TGTGCCAGCAGAACAGGGATCACCGGGGAGCTGTTTTTT. Protein product: CASRTGITGELFF.

V is TRBV18 and J is TRBJ2-1; 13 bases align to TRBD2. CDR1 and CDR2 from the germline V gene are KGHSH and LQKENI. CDR3 length: 17 amino acids. The V gene end was trimmed by 2 bases and the J gene end by 6 bases; junction bases not matched to a gene: 7. This CDR3 reads CASSPLSGTSGTNEQFF. DNA of the CDR3: TGTGCCAGCTCACCATTGTCTGGGACTAGCGGGACCAATGAGCAGTTCTTC.

V gene TRBV11-3 combines with J gene TRBJ2-2, with 10 bases matching TRBD2. The CDR3 is 16 residues long. From germline, CDR1 is SGHNT and CDR2 YENEEA. Trimming removed 5 bases from V and 0 bases from J; junction bases left unmatched: 3. The CDR3 sequence: CASSPGLAPNTGELFF. DNA for the CDR3: TGTGCCAGCAGCCCGGGACTAGCGCCGAACACCGGGGAGCTGTTTTTT.

The chain recombines TRBV10-3 with TRBJ2-1, with 8 bases matching TRBD2. This CDR3 is built from 14 residues. The ends lost 2 bases at V and 6 bases at J; junction bases unmatched: 3. Germline-derived CDR1 and CDR2 are ENHRY and SYGVKD. In nucleotides, the CDR3 is TGTGCCATCAGTGAGACGGGGGGGACCAATGAGCAGTTCTTC. Translated: CAISETGGTNEQFF.

The V gene is TRBV6-5, the J gene TRBJ2-5; D not certain. The CDR3 length is 15 residues. CDR1 is MNHEY and CDR2 is SVGAGI in the germline V gene. Trimming pared 0 bases from V and 5 bases from J, leaving 13 bases between. The CDR3 coding sequence is TGTGCCAGCAGTTACTCCCCAGGTGTGCGGGAGACCCAGTACTTC. Translated, it gives CASSYSPGVRETQYF.

The chain combines TRBV6-2 or TRBV6-3 with TRBJ2-7; 12 bases agree with TRBD2. Germline assignment: CDR1 MNHEY and CDR2 SVGEGT. The length of the CDR3 is 14 residues. V was pared by 6 bases and J by 2 bases, with 2 bases of the junction left unmatched. The CDR3 nucleotides read TGTGCCAGCAGCCGACTAGCGGGAGCCTACGAGCAGTACTTC. Translated, it gives CASSRLAGAYEQYF.

This clone has a handful of counts. The chain uses TRBV5-6 and TRBJ2-3; D might be TRBD2 (7 bases). From germline, CDR1 is SGHDT and CDR2 YYEEEE. The CDR3 spans 17 residues. With 4 bases removed from V and 3 bases from J, the gap between germline ends came to 21 bases. CDR3 region: CASSGGRGAGWTDTQYF. In DNA, the CDR3 is TGTGCCAGCAGCGGGGGCCGGGGAGCGGGGTGGACAGATACGCAGTATTTT.

The genes are TRBV7-9 and TRBJ2-5; TRBD1 agrees at 8 bases. CDR1 and CDR2 from the germline V gene are SEHNR and FQNEAQ (reference sequence). The CDR3 is 14 residues long. The J segment lost 5 bases and the V segment lost 4 bases, leaving 6 bases of the junction unmatched. The CDR3 spells CASSSGQGIETQYF. CDR3 DNA: TGTGCCAGCAGCTCCGGACAGGGTATCGAGACCCAGTACTTC.